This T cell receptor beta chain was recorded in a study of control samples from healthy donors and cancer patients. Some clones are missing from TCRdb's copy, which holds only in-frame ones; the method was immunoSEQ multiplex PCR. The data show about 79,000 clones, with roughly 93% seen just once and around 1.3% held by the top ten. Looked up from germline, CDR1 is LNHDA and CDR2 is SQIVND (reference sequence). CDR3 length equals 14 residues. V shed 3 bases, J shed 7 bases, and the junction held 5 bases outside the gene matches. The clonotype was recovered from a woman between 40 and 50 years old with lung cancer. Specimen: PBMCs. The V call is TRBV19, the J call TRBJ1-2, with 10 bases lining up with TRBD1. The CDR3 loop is CASSIQTGGVGYTF. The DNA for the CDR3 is TGTGCCAGTAGTATCCAGACAGGGGGCGTTGGCTACACCTTC.